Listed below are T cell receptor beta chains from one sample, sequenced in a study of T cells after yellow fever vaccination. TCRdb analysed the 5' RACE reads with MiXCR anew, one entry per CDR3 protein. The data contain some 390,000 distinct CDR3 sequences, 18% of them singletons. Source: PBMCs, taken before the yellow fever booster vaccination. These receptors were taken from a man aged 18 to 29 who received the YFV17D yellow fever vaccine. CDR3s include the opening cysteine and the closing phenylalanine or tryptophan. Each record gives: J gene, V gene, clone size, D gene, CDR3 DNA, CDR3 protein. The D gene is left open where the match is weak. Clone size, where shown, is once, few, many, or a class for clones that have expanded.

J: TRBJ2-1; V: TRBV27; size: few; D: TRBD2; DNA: TGTGCCAGCAGTTTCGGCCTAGCGGGGGCCTCGAATGAGCAGTTCTTC; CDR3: CASSFGLAGASNEQFF
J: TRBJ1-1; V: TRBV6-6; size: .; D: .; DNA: TGTGCCAGCAGCCAAGCTCAGGGCTCTGAAGCTTTCTTT; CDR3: CASSQAQGSEAFF
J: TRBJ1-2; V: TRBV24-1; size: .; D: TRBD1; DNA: TGTGCCACCAGTGATTTCCGACAGGGGTGGGGCTACACCTTC; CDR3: CATSDFRQGWGYTF
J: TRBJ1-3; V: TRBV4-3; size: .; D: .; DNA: TGCGCCAGCAGCCAAGAATATAAGGGTTCGAACACCATATATTTT; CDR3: CASSQEYKGSNTIYF
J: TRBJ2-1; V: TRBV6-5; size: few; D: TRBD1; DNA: TGTGCCAGCAGCCCGGGACAGGGCTACAATGAGCAGTTCTTC; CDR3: CASSPGQGYNEQFF
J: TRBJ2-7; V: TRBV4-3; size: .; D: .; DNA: TGCGCCAGCAGCCAAGCGAATAGCAAGTTGTACGAGCAGTACTTC; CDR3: CASSQANSKLYEQYF
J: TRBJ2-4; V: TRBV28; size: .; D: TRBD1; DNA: TGTGCCAGCAGTCTCGGATTCGGACAGGTGGAAAACATTCAGTACTTC; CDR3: CASSLGFGQVENIQYF
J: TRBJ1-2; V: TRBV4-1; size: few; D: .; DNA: TGCGCCAGCAGCCAACTCTTACCGGGTCCTAACTATGGCTACACCTTC; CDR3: CASSQLLPGPNYGYTF
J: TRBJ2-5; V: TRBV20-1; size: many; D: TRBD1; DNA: TGCAGTGCTAGAGCAGGGGGCCGGGAGACCCAGTACTTC; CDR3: CSARAGGRETQYF
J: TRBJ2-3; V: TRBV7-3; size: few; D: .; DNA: TGTGCCAGCAGCTTAACGGGGACTGGGACGCAGTATTTT; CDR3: CASSLTGTGTQYF
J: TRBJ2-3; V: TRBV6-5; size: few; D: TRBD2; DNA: TGTGCCAGCAGGCCTAGCGGGGGGGCGACAGATACGCAGTATTTT; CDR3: CASRPSGGATDTQYF
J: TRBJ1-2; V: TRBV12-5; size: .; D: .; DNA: TGTGCTAGTGGTTTGGGCTATGGCTACACCTTC; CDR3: CASGLGYGYTF
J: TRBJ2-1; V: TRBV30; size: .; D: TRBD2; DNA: TGTGCCTGGAGTACTAGCGGGGGGGATTACAATGAGCAGTTCTTC; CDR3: CAWSTSGGDYNEQFF
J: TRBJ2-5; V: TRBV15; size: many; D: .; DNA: TGTGCCACCGGCAGCGGGTACCAAGAGACCCAGTACTTC; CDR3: CATGSGYQETQYF
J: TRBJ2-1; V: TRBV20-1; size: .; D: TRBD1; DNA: TGCAGTCCCGGACAGGGCAATGAGCAGTTCTTC; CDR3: CSPGQGNEQFF
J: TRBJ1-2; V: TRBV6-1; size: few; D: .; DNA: TGTGCCAGCAGTCCAGTGGGGGGCGGTGGCTACACCTTC; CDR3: CASSPVGGGGYTF
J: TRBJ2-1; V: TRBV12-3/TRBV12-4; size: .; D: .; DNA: TGTGCCAGCAGTCTGTACCAGACCCTCAATGAGCAGTTCTTC; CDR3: CASSLYQTLNEQFF
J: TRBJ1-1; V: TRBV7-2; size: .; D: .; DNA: TGTGCCAGCAGCTTATTTCAGGGTTGGGGCACTGAAGCTTTCTTT; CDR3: CASSLFQGWGTEAFF
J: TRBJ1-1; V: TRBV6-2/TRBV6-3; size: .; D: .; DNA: TGTGCCAGCAACGAACGGGGGAGCGCTGAAGCTTTCTTT; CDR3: CASNERGSAEAFF
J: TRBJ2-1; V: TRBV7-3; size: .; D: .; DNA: TGTGCCAGCAGGGGGCCTCGGGCCAATGAGCAGTTCTTC; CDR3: CASRGPRANEQFF
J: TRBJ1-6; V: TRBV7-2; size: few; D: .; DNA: TGTGCCAGCAGCATCCTCGCGGGGGCGAGTCCACCCCTCCACTTT; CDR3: CASSILAGASPPLHF
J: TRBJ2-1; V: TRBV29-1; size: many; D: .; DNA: TGCAGCGTGCCTAACGGCAGGGGTCTTCCGAGCTCCTACAATGAGCAGTTCTTC; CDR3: CSVPNGRGLPSSYNEQFF
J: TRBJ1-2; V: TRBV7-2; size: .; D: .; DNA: TGTGCCAGCAGCTCAGGGTTTGGTGGCTACACCTTC; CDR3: CASSSGFGGYTF
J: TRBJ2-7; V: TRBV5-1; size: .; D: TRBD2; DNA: TGCGCCAGCAGTTCTCCTTCCGGGGGGGCCTACGAGCAGTACTTC; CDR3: CASSSPSGGAYEQYF
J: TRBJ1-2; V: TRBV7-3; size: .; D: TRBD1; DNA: TGTGCCAGCAGCTCTTTCGGACAGGTAGCTGAAGGCTACACCTTC; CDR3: CASSSFGQVAEGYTF
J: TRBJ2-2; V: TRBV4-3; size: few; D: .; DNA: TGCGCCAGCAGCCTCGAGTGGGGTGACACCGGGGAGCTGTTTTTT; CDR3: CASSLEWGDTGELFF
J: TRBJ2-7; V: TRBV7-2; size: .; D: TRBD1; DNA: TGTGCCAGCAGCCCAGAAACAGGGGGCTCGTACGAGCAGTACTTC; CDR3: CASSPETGGSYEQYF
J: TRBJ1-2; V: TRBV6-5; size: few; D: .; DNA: TGTGCCAGCAGTTCGCAGGGATGGGGTAGTGGCTACACCTTC; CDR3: CASSSQGWGSGYTF
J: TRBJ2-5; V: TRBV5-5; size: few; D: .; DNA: TGTGCCAGCAGCCCGGTAGGCAAGCGGGACCAAGAGACCCAGTACTTC; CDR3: CASSPVGKRDQETQYF
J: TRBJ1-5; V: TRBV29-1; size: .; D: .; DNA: TGCAGCGCTGTGTCCCGTGGTGGCCAGCCCCAGCATTTT; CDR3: CSAVSRGGQPQHF
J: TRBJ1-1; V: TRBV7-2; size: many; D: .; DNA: TGTGCCAGCAGCTGGGGGCAGAACACTGAAGCTTTCTTT; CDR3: CASSWGQNTEAFF
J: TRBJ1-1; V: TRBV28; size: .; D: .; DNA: TGTGCCAGCACCTCGGAGGATGGGGGGCGAGGGACTGAAGCTTTCTTT; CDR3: CASTSEDGGRGTEAFF
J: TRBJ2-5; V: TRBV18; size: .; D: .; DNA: TGTGCCAGCTCACCGGGGCCCGGAGAGACCCAGTACTTC; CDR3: CASSPGPGETQYF
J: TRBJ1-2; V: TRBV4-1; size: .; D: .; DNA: TGCGCCAGCAGCCAAGATCTGGCAGGAATCTCCTATGGCTACACCTTC; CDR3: CASSQDLAGISYGYTF
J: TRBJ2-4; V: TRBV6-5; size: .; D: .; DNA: TGTGCCAGCAGTTCCGCGGGTTCGGGGTTAAACATTCAGTACTTC; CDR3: CASSSAGSGLNIQYF
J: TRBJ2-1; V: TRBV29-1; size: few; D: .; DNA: TGCAGCGCTGACGGTTTACGGGAGACCACCTACAATGAGCAGTTCTTC; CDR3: CSADGLRETTYNEQFF
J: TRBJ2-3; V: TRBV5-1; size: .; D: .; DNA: TGCGCCAGCAGTGGTCAAATCGGACTTATCGACACAGATACGCAGTATTTT; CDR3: CASSGQIGLIDTDTQYF
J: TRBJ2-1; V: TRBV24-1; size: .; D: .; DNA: TGTGCCACCAGTGATTTCAGCTACAATGAGCAGTTCTTC; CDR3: CATSDFSYNEQFF
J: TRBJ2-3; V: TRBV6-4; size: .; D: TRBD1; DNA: TGTGCCAGCAGTCTGACAGGGGGCACCACAGATACGCAGTATTTT; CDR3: CASSLTGGTTDTQYF
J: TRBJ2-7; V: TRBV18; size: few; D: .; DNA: TGTGCCAGCTCACCAGGGCCCTCCAACGAGCAGTACTTC; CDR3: CASSPGPSNEQYF
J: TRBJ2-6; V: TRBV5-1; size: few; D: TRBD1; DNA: TGCGCCAGCAGGTTGCCGGGACAGGGGGTATTCTCTGGGGCCAACGTCCTGACTTTC; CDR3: CASRLPGQGVFSGANVLTF
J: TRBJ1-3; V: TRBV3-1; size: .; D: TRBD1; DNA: TGTGCCAGCAGCCAACAGGGGGACACCATATATTTT; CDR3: CASSQQGDTIYF